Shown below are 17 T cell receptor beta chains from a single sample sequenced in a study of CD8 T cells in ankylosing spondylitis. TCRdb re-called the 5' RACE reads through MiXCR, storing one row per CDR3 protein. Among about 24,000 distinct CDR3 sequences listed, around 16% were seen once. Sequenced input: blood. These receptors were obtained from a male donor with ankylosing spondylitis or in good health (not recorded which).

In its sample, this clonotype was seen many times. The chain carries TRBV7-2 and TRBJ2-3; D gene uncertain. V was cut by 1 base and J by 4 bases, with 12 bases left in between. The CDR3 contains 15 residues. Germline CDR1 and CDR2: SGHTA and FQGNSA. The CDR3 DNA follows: TGTGCCAGCAGCTTAGGACAACTGGGCTCAGATACGCAGTATTTT. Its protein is CASSLGQLGSDTQYF. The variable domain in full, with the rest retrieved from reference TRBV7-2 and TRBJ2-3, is GAGVSQSPSNKVTEKGKDVELRCDPISGHTALYWYRQSLGQGLEFLIYFQGNSAPDKSGLPSDRFSAERTGGSVSTLTIQRTQQEDSAVYLCASSLGQLGSDTQYFGPGTRLTVL.

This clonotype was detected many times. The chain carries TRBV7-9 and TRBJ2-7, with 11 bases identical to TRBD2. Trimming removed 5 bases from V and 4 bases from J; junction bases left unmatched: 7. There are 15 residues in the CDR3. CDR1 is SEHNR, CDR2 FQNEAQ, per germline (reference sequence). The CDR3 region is CASSAETSGIYEQYF. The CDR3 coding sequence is TGTGCCAGCAGCGCAGAGACTAGCGGGATTTACGAGCAGTACTTC.

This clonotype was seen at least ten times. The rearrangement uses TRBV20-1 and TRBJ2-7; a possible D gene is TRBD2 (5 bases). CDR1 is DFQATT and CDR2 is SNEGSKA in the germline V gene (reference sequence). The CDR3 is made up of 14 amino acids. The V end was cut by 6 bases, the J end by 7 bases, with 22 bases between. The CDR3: CSAIRALRTGEQYV. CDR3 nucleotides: TGCAGTGCAATCCGGGCTCTAAGGACGGGGGAGCAGTACGTC.

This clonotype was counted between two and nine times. The CDR3 region is CSASKASGSTDTQYF. The CDR3 DNA reads TGCAGTGCTAGTAAGGCTAGCGGGAGCACAGATACGCAGTATTTT. The rearrangement uses TRBV20-1 and TRBJ2-3; 8 nucleotides line up with TRBD2. Per germline, CDR1 DFQATT and CDR2 SNEGSKA (reference sequence). CDR3 length: 15 residues. With 3 bases clipped from V and 0 bases from J, the junction kept 5 bases outside the gene matches.

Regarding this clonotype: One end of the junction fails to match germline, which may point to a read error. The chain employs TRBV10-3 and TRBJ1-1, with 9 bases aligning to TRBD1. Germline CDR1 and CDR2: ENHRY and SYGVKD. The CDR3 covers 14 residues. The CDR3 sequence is CAIRTDRGNTEVFF. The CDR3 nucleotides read TGTGCCATCAGAACCGACAGGGGGAACACTGAAGTTTTCTTT.

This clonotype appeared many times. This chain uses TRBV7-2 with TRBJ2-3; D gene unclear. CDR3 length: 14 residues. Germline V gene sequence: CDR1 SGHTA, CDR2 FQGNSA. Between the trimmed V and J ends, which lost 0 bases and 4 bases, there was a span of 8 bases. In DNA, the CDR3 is TGTGCCAGCAGCTTAGCGCCGGGCGCAGATACGCAGTATTTT. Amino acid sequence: CASSLAPGADTQYF.

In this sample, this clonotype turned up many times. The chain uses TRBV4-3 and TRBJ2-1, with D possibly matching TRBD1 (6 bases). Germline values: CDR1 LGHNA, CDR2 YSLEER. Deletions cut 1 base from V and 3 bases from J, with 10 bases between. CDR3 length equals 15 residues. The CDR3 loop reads CASSQVRDNYNEQFF. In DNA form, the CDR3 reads TGCGCCAGCAGCCAAGTCCGGGACAACTACAATGAGCAGTTCTTC.

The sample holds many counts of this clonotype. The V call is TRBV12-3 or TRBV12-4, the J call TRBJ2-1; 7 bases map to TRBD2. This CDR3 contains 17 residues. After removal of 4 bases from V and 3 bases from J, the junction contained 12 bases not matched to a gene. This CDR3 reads CASSYSPPGGIYNEQFF. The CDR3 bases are TGTGCCAGCAGTTACAGTCCCCCGGGGGGTATCTACAATGAGCAGTTCTTC.

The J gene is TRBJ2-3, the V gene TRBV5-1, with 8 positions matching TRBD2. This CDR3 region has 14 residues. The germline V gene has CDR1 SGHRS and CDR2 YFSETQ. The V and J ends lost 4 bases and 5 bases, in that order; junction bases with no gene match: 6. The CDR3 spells CASSTSAGGDTQYF. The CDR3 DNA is TGCGCCAGCAGCACGTCGGCGGGAGGAGATACGCAGTATTTT.

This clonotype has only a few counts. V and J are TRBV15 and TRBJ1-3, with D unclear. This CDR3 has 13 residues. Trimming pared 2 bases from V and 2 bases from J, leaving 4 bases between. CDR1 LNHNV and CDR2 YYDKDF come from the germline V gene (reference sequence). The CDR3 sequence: CATSRRTGNTIYF. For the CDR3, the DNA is TGTGCCACCAGCAGAAGGACTGGAAACACCATATATTTT.

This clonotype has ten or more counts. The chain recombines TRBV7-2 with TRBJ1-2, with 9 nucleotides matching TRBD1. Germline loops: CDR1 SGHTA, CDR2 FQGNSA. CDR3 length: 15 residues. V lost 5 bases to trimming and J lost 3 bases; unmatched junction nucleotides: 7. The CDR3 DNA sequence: TGTGCCAGCAGCCCTTTACAGGGGGCGGACTATGGCTACACCTTC. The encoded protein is CASSPLQGADYGYTF.

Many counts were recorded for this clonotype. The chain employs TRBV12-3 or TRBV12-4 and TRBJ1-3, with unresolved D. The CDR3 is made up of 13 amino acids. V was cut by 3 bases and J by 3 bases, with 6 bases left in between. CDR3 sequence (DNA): TGTGCCAGCAGTTTTTCTCTTGGAAACACCATATATTTT. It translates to CASSFSLGNTIYF.

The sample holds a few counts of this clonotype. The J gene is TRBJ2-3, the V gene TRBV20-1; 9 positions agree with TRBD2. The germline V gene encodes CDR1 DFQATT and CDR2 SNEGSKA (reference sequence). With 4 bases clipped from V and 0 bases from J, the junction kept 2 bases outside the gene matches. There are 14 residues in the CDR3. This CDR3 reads CSATSGDSTDTQYF. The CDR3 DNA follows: TGCAGTGCTACTAGCGGGGATAGCACAGATACGCAGTATTTT.

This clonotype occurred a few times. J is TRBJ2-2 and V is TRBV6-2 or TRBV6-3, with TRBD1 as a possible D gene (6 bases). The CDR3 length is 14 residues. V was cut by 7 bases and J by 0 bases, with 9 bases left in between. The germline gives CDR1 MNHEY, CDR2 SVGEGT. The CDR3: CASIAGANTGELFF. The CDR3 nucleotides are TGTGCCAGCATCGCAGGGGCGAACACCGGGGAGCTGTTTTTT.

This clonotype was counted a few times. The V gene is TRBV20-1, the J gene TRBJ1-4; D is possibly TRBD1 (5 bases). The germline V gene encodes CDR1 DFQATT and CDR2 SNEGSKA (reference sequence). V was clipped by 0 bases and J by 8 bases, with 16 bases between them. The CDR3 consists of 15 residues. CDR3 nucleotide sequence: TGCAGTGCTAGAGATCCGGCAGGGCAAGGGGAAAAACTGTTTTTT. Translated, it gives CSARDPAGQGEKLFF.

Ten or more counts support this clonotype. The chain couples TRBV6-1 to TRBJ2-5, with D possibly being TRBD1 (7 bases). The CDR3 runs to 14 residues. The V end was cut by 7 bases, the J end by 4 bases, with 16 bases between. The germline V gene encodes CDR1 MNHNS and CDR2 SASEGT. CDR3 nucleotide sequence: TGTGCCAGCAATCAGGGGGGCAGCGGAGAGACCCAGTACTTC. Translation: CASNQGGSGETQYF.

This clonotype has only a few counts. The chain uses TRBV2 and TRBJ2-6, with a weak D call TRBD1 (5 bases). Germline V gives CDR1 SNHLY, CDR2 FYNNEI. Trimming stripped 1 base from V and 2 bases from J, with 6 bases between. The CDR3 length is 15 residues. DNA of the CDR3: TGTGCCAGCAGTGAAGTAGGGGCTGGGGCCAACGTCCTGACTTTC. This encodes CASSEVGAGANVLTF.